This T cell receptor beta chain was captured by sequencing in a study of blood T cell repertoires in COVID-19. Study-wide context: Samples came from the United States, Italy and Spain, spanning acute and convalescent COVID-19.

The CDR3 consists of 15 residues. The junction had 7 bases not matched to a gene; V was cut back by 6 bases and J by 2 bases. Germline CDR1 reads MNHEY; CDR2 reads SMNVEV (reference sequence). Sequencing was performed with immunoSEQ multiplex PCR; in TCRdb, only in-frame clones are kept and a portion is missing. Of some 390,000 clones detected, around 87% appear once; the ten largest clones hold 0.95% to 1.2%. Source material: PBMCs or T cells enriched from blood (not recorded which). V gene TRBV27 combines with J gene TRBJ2-3; 8 positions match TRBD2. The clonotype comes from a young man who had recovered from COVID-19. CDR3 DNA sequence: TGTGCCAGCAGCCTTGGGACTAGGTTCACAGATACGCAGTATTTT. Its protein is CASSLGTRFTDTQYF.